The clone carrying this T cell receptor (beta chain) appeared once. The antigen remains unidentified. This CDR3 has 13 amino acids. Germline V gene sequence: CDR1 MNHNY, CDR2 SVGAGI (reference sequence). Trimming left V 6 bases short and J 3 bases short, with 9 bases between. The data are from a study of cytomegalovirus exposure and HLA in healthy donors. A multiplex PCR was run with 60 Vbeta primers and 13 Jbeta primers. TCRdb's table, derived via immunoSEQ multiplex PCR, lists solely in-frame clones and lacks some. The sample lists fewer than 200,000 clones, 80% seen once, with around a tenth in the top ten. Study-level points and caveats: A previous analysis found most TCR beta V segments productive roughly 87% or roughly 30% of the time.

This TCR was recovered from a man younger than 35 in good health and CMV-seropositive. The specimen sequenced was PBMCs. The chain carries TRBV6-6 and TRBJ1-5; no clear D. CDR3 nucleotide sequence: TGTGCCAGCAGCTCAGGAACCAATCAGCCCCAGCATTTT. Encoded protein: CASSSGTNQPQHF.